This entry lists 29 T cell receptor beta chains sequenced from one sample in a study of immune evolution from preneoplasia to lung adenocarcinoma. Assay: immunoSEQ multiplex PCR; the TCRdb copy retains only in-frame clones and omits some. The sample has several thousand clones, about 86% seen once; the top ten hold 3.2%. Sample: FFPE minimally invasive lung adenocarcinoma tissue. The receptors were gathered from a person aged 70 to 85 with lung adenocarcinoma.

A few counts support this clone. V usage is TRBV5-6 and J usage is TRBJ2-5, with 8 bases identical to TRBD2. The CDR3 is 15 residues long. The V segment lost 4 bases and the J segment 4 bases; nucleotides outside the gene matches: 9. Germline V CDR1 and CDR2: SGHDT, YYEEEE. CDR3 loop: CASSALPGGRETQYF. The CDR3 DNA follows: TGTGCCAGCAGCGCACTCCCGGGGGGGCGAGAGACCCAGTACTTC.

V usage is TRBV19 and J usage is TRBJ2-3; TRBD1 matches 7 bases. Trimming removed 4 bases from V and 1 base from J; junction bases left unmatched: 5. CDR3 length: 15 residues. Looked up from germline, CDR1 is LNHDA and CDR2 is SQIVND (reference sequence). CDR3 region: CASSKTGVGTDTQYF. The CDR3 DNA follows: TGTGCCAGTAGTAAAACAGGGGTCGGCACAGATACGCAGTATTTT. Drawing the rest from reference TRBV19 and TRBJ2-3, the complete variable domain is DGGITQSPKYLFRKEGQNVTLSCEQNLNHDAMYWYRQDPGQGLRLIYYSQIVNDFQKGDIAEGYSVSREKKESFPLTVTSAQKNPTAFYLCASSKTGVGTDTQYFGPGTRLTVL.

The genes are TRBV4-3 and TRBJ2-1; possible D gene TRBD2, 5 bases. The CDR3 runs to 15 residues. V shed 4 bases and J shed 0 bases, with 10 bases lying between them. The germline V gene has CDR1 LGHNA and CDR2 YSLEER. In DNA, the CDR3 is TGCGCCAGCAGCCTTACGAGGGTCTCCTACAATGAGCAGTTCTTC. Protein: CASSLTRVSYNEQFF.

This chain joins TRBV30 and TRBJ1-2, with 10 bases identical to TRBD1. Germline assignment: CDR1 GTSNPN and CDR2 SVGIG (reference sequence). The junction had 4 bases not matched to a gene; V was cut back by 3 bases and J by 3 bases. CDR3 size: 14 residues. For the CDR3, the DNA is TGTGCCTGGAGGGGGACAGGGGAGGACTATGGCTACACCTTC. It codes for CAWRGTGEDYGYTF.

This chain connects TRBV6-6 to TRBJ1-4, with a weak D call TRBD1 (5 bases). Trimming removed 6 bases from V and 8 bases from J, with 16 bases in between. Germline lookup yields CDR1 MNHNY and CDR2 SVGAGI (reference sequence). The CDR3 consists of 14 residues. The chain's CDR3 is CASSSDRLNEKLFF. CDR3 nucleotide sequence: TGTGCCAGCAGCAGCGACAGACTCAACGAAAAACTGTTTTTT.

The CDR3 reads CASSLNSNQPQHF. CDR3 DNA: TGTGCCAGCAGTCTCAATAGCAATCAGCCCCAGCATTTT. The genes are TRBV6-4 and TRBJ1-5; D unresolved. This CDR3 has 13 amino acids. Trimming pared 5 bases from V and 0 bases from J, leaving 5 bases between. CDR1 MRHNA and CDR2 SNTAGT come from the germline V gene.

The V call is TRBV6-4, the J call TRBJ2-1; D tentatively fits TRBD1 or TRBD2 (7 bases each). V was pared by 5 bases and J by 6 bases, with 14 bases between. CDR3 size: 14 residues. The germline gives CDR1 MRHNA, CDR2 SNTAGT. CDR3 sequence (DNA): TGTGCCAGCAGTCCCCAGGGGGGGGGCAATGAGCAGTTCTTC. Translated, it gives CASSPQGGGNEQFF.

This clone was recorded only once. The chain is built from TRBV7-9 and TRBJ2-3; 8 nucleotides line up with TRBD2. V was pared by 8 bases and J by 4 bases, with 8 bases of the junction left unmatched. There are 14 residues in the CDR3. Germline CDR1 reads SEHNR; CDR2 reads FQNEAQ (reference sequence). The CDR3 loop reads CASGTGLAADTQYF. The CDR3 nucleotides are TGTGCCAGCGGCACAGGACTAGCCGCAGATACGCAGTATTTT. Looking up the rest from reference TRBV7-9 and TRBJ2-3 gives the full variable domain: DTGVSQNPRHKITKRGQNVTFRCDPISEHNRLYWYRQTLGQGPEFLTYFQNEAQLEKSRLLSDRFSAERPKGSFSTLEIQRTEQGDSAMYLCASGTGLAADTQYFGPGTRLTVL.

This clone was detected only once. The chain carries TRBV29-1 and TRBJ1-1, with TRBD1 matching over 10 bases. CDR1 is SQVTM and CDR2 is ANQGSEA in the germline V gene. This CDR3 has 14 amino acids. After removal of 6 bases from V and 3 bases from J, the junction contained 7 bases not matched to a gene. The DNA for the CDR3 is TGCAGCGTCTGCAGGACAGGGGGGGACACTGAAGCTTTCTTT. Translating gives CSVCRTGGDTEAFF. The complete variable domain, with remaining parts taken from reference TRBV29-1 and TRBJ1-1, reads SAVISQKPSRDICQRGTSLTIQCQVDSQVTMMFWYRQQPGQSLTLIATANQGSEATYESGFVIDKFPISRPNLTFSTLTVSNMSPEDSSIYLCSVCRTGGDTEAFFGQGTRLTVV.

The V and J genes are TRBV10-1 and TRBJ2-7; the match to TRBD2 covers 10 bases. The V and J ends lost 3 bases and 2 bases, in that order; junction bases with no gene match: 4. The CDR3 has 15 residues. Looked up from germline, CDR1 is WNHNN and CDR2 is SYGVQD (reference sequence). CDR3 DNA sequence: TGCGCCAGCAGTGACCCCGGGACTAGCGCCTACGAGCAGTACTTC. Translation gives CASSDPGTSAYEQYF.

The chain joins TRBV6-1 to TRBJ2-7, with D tentatively TRBD1 (5 bases). The CDR3 totals 13 residues. Germline V gene lookup returns CDR1 MNHNS and CDR2 SASEGT. V was clipped by 4 bases and J by 3 bases, with 10 bases between them. CDR3 nucleotide sequence: TGTGCCAGCAGTGCCGCCAGGGTCTACGAGCAGTACTTC. This codes for CASSAARVYEQYF.

This chain uses TRBV28 with TRBJ1-3; D not certain. The V gene's germline CDR1 is MDHEN and CDR2 SYDVKM. With 10 bases removed from V and 0 bases from J, the gap between germline ends came to 13 bases. The CDR3 is made up of 14 amino acids. CDR3: CATYTYRSGNTIYF. Written as DNA, the CDR3 is TGTGCCACATACACGTACCGCTCTGGAAACACCATATATTTT.

This clone was found once. The chain recombines TRBV19 with TRBJ1-1, with 7 positions matching TRBD1. The J segment lost 5 bases and the V segment lost 3 bases, leaving 9 bases of the junction unmatched. CDR1 and CDR2 (germline): LNHDA, SQIVND (reference sequence). This CDR3 region has 15 residues. In DNA, the CDR3 is TGTGCCAGTAGTATGGGCGCCGGGACAGTGACTGAAGCTTTCTTT. Its protein product is CASSMGAGTVTEAFF.

J is TRBJ1-3 and V is TRBV5-1; no definite D call. The CDR3 length is 16 residues. Trimming pared 0 bases from V and 2 bases from J, leaving 12 bases between. Germline values: CDR1 SGHRS, CDR2 YFSETQ. DNA of the CDR3: TGCGCCAGCAGCTTGGGCCGGCCGAATGCTGGAAACACCATATATTTT. Its protein product is CASSLGRPNAGNTIYF.

In this sample, this clone turned up once. J is TRBJ2-7 and V is TRBV10-3; D unresolved. Germline lookup yields CDR1 ENHRY and CDR2 SYGVKD. The CDR3 is 14 amino acids. V lost 2 bases and J lost 7, with 15 bases in between. CDR3 nucleotides: TGTGCCATCAGTGAGCCTAGGTCAGTTCGGGAGCAGTACTTC. Amino acid sequence: CAISEPRSVREQYF.

J is TRBJ2-5 and V is TRBV7-9, with D perhaps matching TRBD2 (6 bases). V shed 3 bases and J shed 5 bases, with 16 bases lying between them. Looked up from germline, CDR1 is SEHNR and CDR2 is FQNEAQ (reference sequence). The length of the CDR3 is 15 residues. The CDR3 region has the DNA TGTGCCAGCAGCTTCGGGGGTTGGATGAGGGAGACCCAGTACTTC. Residues: CASSFGGWMRETQYF.

V is TRBV19 and J is TRBJ1-2; D may be TRBD1 (5 bases). Germline CDR1 LNHDA, CDR2 SQIVND (reference sequence). The CDR3 is 16 amino acids. The V gene lost 2 bases and the J gene lost 2 bases, with 15 bases spanning the gap. CDR3 sequence reads: CASSIIGGGANYGYTF. The CDR3 DNA sequence: TGTGCCAGTAGTATAATTGGAGGAGGGGCAAACTATGGCTACACCTTC.

This rearrangement joins TRBV6-5 to TRBJ2-4; D is uncertain. V was cut by 0 bases and J by 3 bases, with 9 bases left in between. Germline V CDR1 and CDR2: MNHEY, SVGAGI. CDR3 length equals 15 residues. CDR3 in DNA: TGTGCCAGCAGTTACTCAGAGGAAAGCAAAAACATTCAGTACTTC. It encodes CASSYSEESKNIQYF.

The rearrangement links TRBV19 to TRBJ1-2; 8 bases line up with TRBD1. The ends lost 9 bases at V and 5 bases at J; junction bases unmatched: 17. Germline V gives CDR1 LNHDA, CDR2 SQIVND (reference sequence). The CDR3 loop spans 16 amino acids. The CDR3 DNA reads as TGTGCCAGCCGAACCGCCTCAGGACAGGGTTTTTATGGCTACACCTTC. Amino acids: CASRTASGQGFYGYTF.

The V and J genes are TRBV7-9 and TRBJ2-7; a weak D match, TRBD2 (5 bases). The ends were cut back, 6 bases at V and 3 bases at J, with 9 bases in the middle. CDR1 SEHNR and CDR2 FQNEAQ come from the germline V gene (reference sequence). This CDR3 is 12 amino acids long. The CDR3 loop reads CASSSGNYEQYF. CDR3 in DNA: TGTGCCAGCAGTTCGGGGAACTACGAGCAGTACTTC.

This chain links TRBV30 with TRBJ2-3; no clear D. CDR1 is GTSNPN, CDR2 SVGIG, per germline (reference sequence). The CDR3 has 13 residues. V was shortened by 1 base and J by 4 bases, with 9 bases between the two germline ends. CDR3 nucleotide sequence: TGTGCCTGGAGTGACAGACAAGCAGATACGCAGTATTTT. Translating it yields CAWSDRQADTQYF.

This clone has a single count. V gene TRBV13 combines with J gene TRBJ1-3; tentatively, D is TRBD1 (6 bases). The CDR3 is 17 amino acids. Germline V gene sequence: CDR1 PRHDT, CDR2 FYEKMQ (reference sequence). The ends were cut back, 0 bases at V and 3 bases at J, with 15 bases in the middle. The CDR3 loop is CASSLGPQGNSGNTIYF. The DNA for the CDR3 is TGTGCCAGCAGCTTAGGCCCCCAGGGGAATAGTGGAAACACCATATATTTT.

V is TRBV14 and J is TRBJ2-7, with D uncertain. V was cut by 4 bases and J by 6 bases, with 7 bases left in between. From germline, CDR1 is SGHDN and CDR2 FVKESK. The CDR3 extends over 11 amino acids. CDR3 in amino acids: CASSRAVEQYF. The DNA of the CDR3 is TGTGCCAGCAGCCGCGCCGTCGAGCAGTACTTC.

This chain joins TRBV9 and TRBJ2-7, with D uncertain. Germline CDR1 SGDLS, CDR2 YYNGEE. The CDR3 is 14 amino acids. V lost 3 bases to trimming and J lost 0 bases, with 10 bases between them. CDR3 sequence (DNA): TGTGCCAGCAGCGAAACAGCCGACTCCTACGAGCAGTACTTC. It encodes CASSETADSYEQYF.

J is TRBJ2-3 and V is TRBV18, with TRBD1 matching 7 bases. This CDR3 is 14 amino acids long. Looked up from germline, CDR1 is KGHSH and CDR2 is LQKENI. V was pared by 5 bases and J by 1 base, with 3 bases of the junction left unmatched. In DNA form, the CDR3 reads TGTGCCAGCTCAGGGACAGTTGGCACAGATACGCAGTATTTT. Translated: CASSGTVGTDTQYF.

This chain joins TRBV9 and TRBJ2-5; the D is unclear. The germline V and J ends were trimmed by 3 bases and 0 bases, with 9 bases remaining between them. Germline-derived CDR1 and CDR2 are SGDLS and YYNGEE. The CDR3 totals 14 residues. The CDR3 here is CASSGGRYQETQYF. The CDR3 bases are TGTGCCAGCAGCGGTGGCAGGTACCAAGAGACCCAGTACTTC.

The chain joins TRBV6-6 to TRBJ1-5; D remains unclear. Between the trimmed V and J ends, which lost 0 bases and 5 bases, there was a span of 8 bases. Germline-derived CDR1 and CDR2 are MNHNY and SVGAGI (reference sequence). The CDR3 is 14 residues long. The CDR3 reads CASSYSVGDQPQHF. The CDR3 nucleotides are TGTGCCAGCAGTTACTCGGTTGGGGATCAGCCCCAGCATTTT.

The chain carries TRBV25-1 and TRBJ1-2; tentatively, D is TRBD1 (5 bases). The CDR3 contains 13 residues. With 3 bases removed from V and 4 bases from J, the gap between germline ends came to 9 bases. Germline assignment: CDR1 MGHDK and CDR2 SYGVNS. DNA for the CDR3: TGTGCCAGCAGTGAGCTTGGGACCTATGGCTACACCTTC. Translation: CASSELGTYGYTF.

This clone was observed a handful of times. V gene TRBV25-1 combines with J gene TRBJ1-2; possibly TRBD1 for D (5 bases). Trimming removed 6 bases at V and 8 bases at J, with 13 bases between. The CDR3 extends over 12 amino acids. CDR1 and CDR2 (germline): MGHDK, SYGVNS. The CDR3 region has the DNA TGTGCCAGCAGAGGAGGGGTAAGGGGCTACACCTTC. Its protein is CASRGGVRGYTF.